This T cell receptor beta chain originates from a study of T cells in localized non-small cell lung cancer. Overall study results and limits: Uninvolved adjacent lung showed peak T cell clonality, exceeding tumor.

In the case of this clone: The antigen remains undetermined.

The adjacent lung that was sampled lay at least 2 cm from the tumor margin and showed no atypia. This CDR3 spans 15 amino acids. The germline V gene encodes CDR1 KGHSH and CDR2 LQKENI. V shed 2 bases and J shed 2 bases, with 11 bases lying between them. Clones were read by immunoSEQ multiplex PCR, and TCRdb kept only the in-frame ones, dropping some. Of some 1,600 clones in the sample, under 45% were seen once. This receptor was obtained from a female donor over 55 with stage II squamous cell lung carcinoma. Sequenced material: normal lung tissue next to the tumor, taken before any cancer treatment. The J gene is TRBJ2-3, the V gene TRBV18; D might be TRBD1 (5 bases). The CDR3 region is CASSPRGNPTDTQYF. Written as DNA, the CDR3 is TGTGCCAGCTCACCAAGGGGAAACCCCACAGATACGCAGTATTTT.